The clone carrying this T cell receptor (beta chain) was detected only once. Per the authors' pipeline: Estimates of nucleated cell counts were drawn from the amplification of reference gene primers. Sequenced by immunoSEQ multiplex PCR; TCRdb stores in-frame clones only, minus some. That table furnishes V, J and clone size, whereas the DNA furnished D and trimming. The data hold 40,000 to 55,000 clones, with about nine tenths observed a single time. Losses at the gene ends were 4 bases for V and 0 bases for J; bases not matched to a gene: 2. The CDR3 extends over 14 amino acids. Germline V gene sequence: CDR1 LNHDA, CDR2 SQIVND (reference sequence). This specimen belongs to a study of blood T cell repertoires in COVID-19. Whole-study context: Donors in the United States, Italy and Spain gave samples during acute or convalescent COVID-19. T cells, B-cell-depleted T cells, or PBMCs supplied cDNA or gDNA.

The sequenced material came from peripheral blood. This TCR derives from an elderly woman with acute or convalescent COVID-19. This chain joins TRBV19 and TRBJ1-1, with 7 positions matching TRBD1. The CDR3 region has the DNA TGTGCCAGTAGTAGGGGACAGATGAACACTGAAGCTTTCTTT. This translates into CASSRGQMNTEAFF.